A selection of T cell receptor beta chains follows, all from one sample in a study of OX40 agonist ivuxolimab in advanced cancers. Assay used: immunoSEQ multiplex PCR; TCRdb lists only in-frame clones, some missing. The repertoire includes some 54,000 clones, 77% of them detected once, and roughly 6.3% sits in the top ten. The material was CD4+ or CD8+ T cells sorted from blood, obtained in a trial of the OX40 agonist ivuxolimab. These receptors were obtained from an adult with an advanced solid tumor such as melanoma, head and neck, liver or kidney cancer. CDR3s include the opening cysteine and the closing phenylalanine or tryptophan. The D gene is left open where the match is weak.

V gene	D gene	CDR3 length	CDR3 protein
TRBV11-2	NA	15	CASSLEHGRNTEAFF
TRBV27	TRBD1	14	CASSLDRGVTEAFF
TRBV28	TRBD1	13	CASMDRMKVQQYF
TRBV9	NA	16	CASSVGQALPGTEAFF
TRBV5-4	NA	11	CASSLEGPQYF
TRBV6-1	TRBD1	14	CASNLQGYTDTQYF
TRBV5-4	NA	14	CASAGGLNTGELFF
TRBV7-2	TRBD2	16	CASSLLAGGPEDTQYF
TRBV18	NA	17	CASSPPVLQLNTGELFF
TRBV11-3	NA	14	CASSLVSSSLEQYF
TRBV6-5	NA	15	CASSYSTARVETQYF
TRBV5-4	TRBD2	17	CASSLGPGTSGQETQYF
TRBV9	NA	14	CASSVGTQQETQYF
TRBV21-1	NA	18	CASSKRQGNSGPAYEQYF
TRBV4-1	TRBD1	16	CASSQGGQGGTEKLFF
TRBV18	TRBD1	14	CASSPGTGDYGYTF
TRBV5-6	TRBD2	15	CASRRLAGAHNEQFF
TRBV11-2	NA	12	CASSLDRDTQYF
TRBV7-2	NA	13	CASSFRRGGEQFF
TRBV6-1	NA	13	CASRQFSGNTIYF
TRBV5-1	TRBD1	14	CASSFRGLENGYTF
TRBV5-6	NA	15	CASSSSVAGNTEAFF
TRBV2	TRBD2	15	CASRALAGVNNEQFF
TRBV7-9	NA	15	CASSLVGGGNTEAFF
TRBV28	TRBD2	16	CASTNPGLATGNEQFF
TRBV29-1	NA	12	CSVHSGDTEAFF
TRBV27	NA	15	CASTQGGEHTGELFF